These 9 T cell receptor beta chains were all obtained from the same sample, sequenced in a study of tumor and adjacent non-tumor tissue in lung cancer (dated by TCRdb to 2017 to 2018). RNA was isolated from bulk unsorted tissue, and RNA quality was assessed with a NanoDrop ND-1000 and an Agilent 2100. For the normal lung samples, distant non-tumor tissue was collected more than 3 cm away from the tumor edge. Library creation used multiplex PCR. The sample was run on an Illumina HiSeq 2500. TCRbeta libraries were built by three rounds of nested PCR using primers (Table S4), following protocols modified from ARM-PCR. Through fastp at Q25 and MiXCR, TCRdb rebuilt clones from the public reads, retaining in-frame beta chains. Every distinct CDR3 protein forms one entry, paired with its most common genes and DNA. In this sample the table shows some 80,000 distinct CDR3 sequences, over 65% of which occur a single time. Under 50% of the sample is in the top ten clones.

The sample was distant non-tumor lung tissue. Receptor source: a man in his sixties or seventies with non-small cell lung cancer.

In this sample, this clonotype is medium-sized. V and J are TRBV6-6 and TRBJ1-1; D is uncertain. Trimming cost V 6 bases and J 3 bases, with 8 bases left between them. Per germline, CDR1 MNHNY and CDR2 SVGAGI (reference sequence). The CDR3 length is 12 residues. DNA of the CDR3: TGTGCCAGCAGACTCCCTGACACTGAAGCTTTCTTT. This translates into CASRLPDTEAFF.

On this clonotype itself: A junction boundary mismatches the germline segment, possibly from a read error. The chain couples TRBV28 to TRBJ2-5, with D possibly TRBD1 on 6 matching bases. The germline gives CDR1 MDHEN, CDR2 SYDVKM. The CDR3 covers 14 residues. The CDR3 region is CDSKTDRHQETQYF. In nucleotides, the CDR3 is TGTGACAGCAAGACCGACAGGCACCAAGAGACCCAGTACTTC.

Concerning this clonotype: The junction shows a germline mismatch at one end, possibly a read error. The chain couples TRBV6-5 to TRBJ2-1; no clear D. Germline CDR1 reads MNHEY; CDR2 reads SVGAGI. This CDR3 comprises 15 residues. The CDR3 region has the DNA TGTGCCACCAGTCGCTCGACTGGTCCCTACTATGAGCAGTTCTTC. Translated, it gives CATSRSTGPYYEQFF.

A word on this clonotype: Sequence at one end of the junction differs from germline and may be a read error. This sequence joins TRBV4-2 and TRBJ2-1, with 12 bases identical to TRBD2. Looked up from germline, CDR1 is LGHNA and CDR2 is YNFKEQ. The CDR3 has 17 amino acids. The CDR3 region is CASGQEAASGRANEQFF. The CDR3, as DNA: TGTGCCAGCGGCCAAGAAGCGGCTAGCGGGAGGGCAAATGAGCAGTTCTTC.

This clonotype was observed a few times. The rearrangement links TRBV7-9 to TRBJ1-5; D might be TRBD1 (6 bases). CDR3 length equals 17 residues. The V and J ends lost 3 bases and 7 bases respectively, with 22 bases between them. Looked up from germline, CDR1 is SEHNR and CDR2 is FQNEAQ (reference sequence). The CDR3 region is CASSLLSGTHDRQPQHF. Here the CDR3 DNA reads TGTGCCAGCAGCTTGCTCTCCGGGACACACGATCGGCAGCCCCAGCATTTT.

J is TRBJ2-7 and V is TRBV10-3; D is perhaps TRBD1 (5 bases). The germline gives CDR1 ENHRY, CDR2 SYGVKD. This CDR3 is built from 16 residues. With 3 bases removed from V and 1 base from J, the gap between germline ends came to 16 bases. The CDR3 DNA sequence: TGTGCCATCAGTGATCCCGACAGAGAAGCGTCCTACGAGCAGTACTTC. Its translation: CAISDPDREASYEQYF.

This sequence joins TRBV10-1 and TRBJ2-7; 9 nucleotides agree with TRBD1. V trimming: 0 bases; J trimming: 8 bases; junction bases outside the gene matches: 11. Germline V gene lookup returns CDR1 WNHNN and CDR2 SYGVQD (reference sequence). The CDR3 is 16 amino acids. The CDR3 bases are TGCGCCAGCAGTGAGTCGAAGACAGGGGGAAGGAGCAAGCAGTACTTC. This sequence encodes CASSESKTGGRSKQYF.

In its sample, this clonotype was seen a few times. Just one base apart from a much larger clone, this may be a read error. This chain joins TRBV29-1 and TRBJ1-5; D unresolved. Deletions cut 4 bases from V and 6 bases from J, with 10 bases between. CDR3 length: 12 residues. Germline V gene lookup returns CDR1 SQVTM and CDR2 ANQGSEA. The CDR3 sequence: CSVGGLAQPQHF. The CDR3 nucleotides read TGCAGCGTTGGAGGGTTAGCTCAGCCCCAGCATTTT.

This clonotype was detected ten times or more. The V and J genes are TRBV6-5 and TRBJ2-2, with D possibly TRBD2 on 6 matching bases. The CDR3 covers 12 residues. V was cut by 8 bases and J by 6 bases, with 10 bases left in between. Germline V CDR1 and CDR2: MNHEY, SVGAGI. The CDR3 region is CASVGGPGELFF. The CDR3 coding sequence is TGTGCCAGCGTCGGGGGTCCCGGGGAGCTGTTTTTT.